The clone carrying this T cell receptor (beta chain) has only a few counts. The antigen is unknown. This specimen belongs to a study of siplizumab effects on memory and regulatory T cells. Study results and limitations: Mappable alloreactive CD4+ clones were on average 68.8% Treg-derived with siplizumab, around 30% in controls. Roughly 80-96% of proliferating clones (CD4+ or CD8+) could not be assigned a naive or memory phenotype. Proliferating siplizumab-culture Tregs lacked confirmation of suppressive function.

Around 100,000 TCR templates per sample were sequenced. The protocol was immunoSEQ multiplex PCR, while the TCRdb copy is restricted to in-frame clones and leaves out a portion. Among nearly 85,000 clones listed, approximately 90% were seen once. This TCR was recovered from a human donor in good health. Sequenced input: Tregs sorted from blood.

The CDR3 is CASSLSGKNQPQHF. As DNA, the CDR3 is TGTGCCAGCAGTTTATCCGGGAAGAATCAGCCCCAGCATTTT. V and J are TRBV27 and TRBJ1-5, with unresolved D. Germline lookup yields CDR1 MNHEY and CDR2 SMNVEV (reference sequence). Trimming removed 0 bases at V and 4 bases at J, with 7 bases between. This CDR3 is 14 amino acids long.